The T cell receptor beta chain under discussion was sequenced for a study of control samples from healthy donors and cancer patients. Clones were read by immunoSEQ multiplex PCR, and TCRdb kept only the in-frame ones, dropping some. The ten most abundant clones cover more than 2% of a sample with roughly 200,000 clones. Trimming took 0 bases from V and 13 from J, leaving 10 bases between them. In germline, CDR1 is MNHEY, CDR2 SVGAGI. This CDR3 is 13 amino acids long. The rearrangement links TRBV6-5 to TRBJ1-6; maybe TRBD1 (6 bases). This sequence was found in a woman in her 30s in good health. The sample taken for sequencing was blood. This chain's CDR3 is CASSYSGGRPLHF. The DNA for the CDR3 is TGTGCCAGCAGTTACTCCGGGGGGCGGCCCCTCCACTTT.